The next 10 T cell receptor beta chains were all read from a single sample in a study of shared clonotypes between healthy human individuals. Generated by immunoSEQ multiplex PCR, the TCRdb table keeps only in-frame clones and is missing some. The sample shows millions of clones, roughly nine tenths of them seen only once. Sequenced sample: naive CD4+ T cells sorted from blood. Subset: CD45RA+ positively selected. The receptors were gathered from a man aged 18 to 29 in good health.

The chain has TRBV4-1 and TRBJ2-7; D perhaps matches TRBD2 (6 bases). Germline CDR1 is MGHRA and CDR2 is YSYEKL. This CDR3 comprises 17 residues. V lost 0 bases to trimming and J lost 9 bases, with 24 bases between them. In nucleotides, the CDR3 is TGCGCCAGCAGCCAAGATCGATTAGCCGAAACCATGCGGGGGCAGTACTTC. This sequence encodes CASSQDRLAETMRGQYF.

The chain recombines TRBV4-1 with TRBJ2-1, with 13 bases matching TRBD2. The CDR3 is made up of 17 amino acids. Germline CDR1 is MGHRA and CDR2 is YSYEKL. With V trimmed by 4 bases and J by 16 bases, 19 bases remained unmatched. CDR3 in amino acids: CASSPHGARGLAGERFF. DNA for the CDR3: TGCGCCAGCAGCCCTCACGGGGCACGAGGACTAGCGGGAGAACGATTCTTC.

This chain joins TRBV19 and TRBJ2-7; no reliable D call. The CDR3 sequence is 15 residues long. With 5 bases removed from V and 5 bases from J, the gap between germline ends came to 19 bases. The V gene's germline CDR1 is LNHDA and CDR2 SQIVND (reference sequence). The CDR3 sequence: CASSRPQGRRDEQYF. The DNA of the CDR3 is TGTGCCAGTAGTCGTCCCCAAGGAAGGCGAGACGAGCAGTACTTC.

The chain uses TRBV18 and TRBJ2-3; the D gene could be TRBD1 or TRBD2 (6 bases each). With 5 bases removed from V and 3 bases from J, the gap between germline ends came to 12 bases. The CDR3 loop spans 14 amino acids. Looked up from germline, CDR1 is KGHSH and CDR2 is LQKENI. DNA for the CDR3: TGTGCCAGCTCATTAGGGGGGACTACAGATACGCAGTATTTT. This codes for CASSLGGTTDTQYF.

Concerning this clone: Other DNA sequences within the sample encode an identical CDR3. J is TRBJ2-5 and V is TRBV29-1; possibly TRBD2 for D (5 bases). The CDR3 spans 11 residues. V dropped 4 bases and J dropped 4 bases, with 7 bases sitting between them. CDR1 and CDR2 (germline): SQVTM, ANQGSEA. The CDR3, as DNA: TGCAGCGTTGTGGCGGGAGAGACCCAGTACTTC. Translated, it gives CSVVAGETQYF. Combining the CDR3 with reference TRBV29-1 and TRBJ2-5 gives the whole variable domain SAVISQKPSRDICQRGTSLTIQCQVDSQVTMMFWYRQQPGQSLTLIATANQGSEATYESGFVIDKFPISRPNLTFSTLTVSNMSPEDSSIYLCSVVAGETQYFGPGTRLLVL.

The chain combines TRBV6-1 with TRBJ1-1; a possible D gene is TRBD1 (6 bases). Germline V gene lookup returns CDR1 MNHNS and CDR2 SASEGT. The CDR3 is 13 residues long. Trimming shortened V by 5 bases and J by 6 bases, and 13 bases separated the two germline ends. Here the CDR3 reads CASSPPQGAEAFF. The CDR3 nucleotides read TGTGCCAGCAGTCCACCACAGGGCGCTGAAGCTTTCTTT.

The chain recombines TRBV7-9 with TRBJ1-6; D perhaps matches TRBD1 (5 bases). The germline V and J ends were trimmed by 11 bases and 8 bases, with 13 bases remaining between them. Germline V gives CDR1 SEHNR, CDR2 FQNEAQ (reference sequence). The CDR3 loop spans 12 amino acids. For the CDR3, the DNA is TGTGCCGCGGGCAGGGTCGATTCACCCCTCCACTTT. Translation: CAAGRVDSPLHF.

J is TRBJ2-7 and V is TRBV7-2; 12 nucleotides align to TRBD2. Germline CDR1 SGHTA, CDR2 FQGNSA. The J segment lost 1 base and the V segment lost 10 bases, leaving 8 bases of the junction unmatched. This CDR3 is built from 15 residues. Here the CDR3 DNA reads TGTGCCACCGCTAGCGGGAGGGCCGGGTCCTACGAGCAGTACTTC. Residues: CATASGRAGSYEQYF. Filled out from reference TRBV7-2 and TRBJ2-7, the complete variable domain reads GAGVSQSPSNKVTEKGKDVELRCDPISGHTALYWYRQSLGQGLEFLIYFQGNSAPDKSGLPSDRFSAERTGGSVSTLTIQRTQQEDSAVYLCATASGRAGSYEQYFGPGTRLTVT.

V gene TRBV4-3 combines with J gene TRBJ2-3; 8 bases align to TRBD1. V shed 1 base and J 2 bases; nucleotides not matched to a gene: 5. CDR3 length equals 16 residues. The germline V gene has CDR1 LGHNA and CDR2 YSLEER. The CDR3 DNA reads as TGCGCCAGCAGCCAAGGACAGGGGCATTCCACAGATACGCAGTATTTT. Protein: CASSQGQGHSTDTQYF.

The chain employs TRBV6-5 and TRBJ1-1, with TRBD1 as a possible D gene (6 bases). The germline V gene has CDR1 MNHEY and CDR2 SVGAGI. V dropped 5 bases and J dropped 3 bases, with 10 bases sitting between them. The CDR3 loop spans 13 amino acids. In DNA form, the CDR3 reads TGTGCCAGCAGTCAGGGGCGGGACACTGAAGCTTTCTTT. It codes for CASSQGRDTEAFF.